This T cell receptor beta chain was recorded in a study of CD8+CD57+ T cells in acquired aplastic anemia (dated by TCRdb to between 2018 and 2020). Study-level background: A mean of approximately 3 ug of DNA, ranging from 0.2 to 27.4 ug, was extracted from sorted CD4+ and CD8+ cells. CD8+CD57+ expansion was defined as frequency above the mean frequency observed in healthy subjects.

Only a few counts were recorded for this clonotype. The target of this receptor is not known. Per-base quality was not reported, and no clone a single base away is much larger than it. Genomic DNA served as template for TCR beta VDJ combination and CDR3 sequence profiling. An Illumina HiSeq 2000 was the platform used for TCR repertoire sequencing. The study's own analysis went as follows. Repertoire assessment relied on Simpson's diversity index, CDR3 size and DJ length profiles, and TRBV/TRBJ rearrangement plots. The immunodominant clone was defined as the most abundant DNA sequence in deep sequencing data. CDR3 amino acid sequences were screened for sharing across subjects and were compared with published repertoires and the VDJdb database. TCRdb itself trimmed the public reads at Q25 with fastp, ran MiXCR and retained productive beta chains. One record per CDR3 amino acid sequence lists the most common genes and DNA. The V and J calls here are based on TCRdb, not the publication. A total of roughly 220,000 distinct CDR3 sequences appear in this sample, roughly two thirds of them only once. Around 50% of the sample rests with the top ten.

CDR1 is given as SQVTM and CDR2 as ANQGSEA, both from the germline V gene. Its CDR3 holds 12 amino acids, cysteine through phenylalanine. The kept DNA is CDR3 alone, 36 bases in frame from the first base. V is pared back by 4 bases and J by 5 bases, with 11 bases lying between the germline termini. The full study reports these points: Patients and healthy controls showed no significant difference in CD8+ Simpson's diversity (P=0.060). Although under 35 CD8+ CDR3 sequences were shared by patients and controls, these sequences appeared highly expressed in patients and within the immunodominant clones of patients.

Flow cytometry had shown CD8+CD57+ cell expansion in the patients selected for sequencing. Every patient had severe acquired aplastic anemia, diagnosed using the International Study of Aplastic Anemia and Agranulocytosis and Camitta criteria. At the time blood was sampled, none of the patients had received any therapy. The study deep-sequenced TCR repertoires of sorted CD4+ and CD8+ blood T cells from severe aplastic anemia patients and healthy subjects. Patients were enrolled under clinicaltrials.gov protocols 00001620, 01623167, 00001397, 00071045, 00081523 and 00961064 in the USA. Ficoll-Paque density gradient centrifugation was used to isolate peripheral blood mononuclear cells. Before DNA was extracted, CD4+ and CD8+ T cells were sorted using either FACS or magnetic beads.

The chain is encoded by TRBV29-1 joined to TRBJ2-5; a tentative D match to TRBD2 spans 5 bases. The origin of this receptor is a human donor with aplastic anemia. The sequenced material came from sorted CD4+, CD8+, or CD8+CD57+ T cells (not recorded which) from PBMCs. At the DNA level, the sequence is TGCAGCGTTGGTACTAGTGGCGAGACCCAGTACTTC. Its protein reads: CSVGTSGETQYF.